This T cell receptor beta chain was identified in a study of Ad26.COV2.S vaccination and SARS-CoV-2 variants. Study-level background: COV1001, an Ad26.COV2.S trial, supplied this vaccine-arm donor. Ad26.COV2.S shots went into the muscle once or twice, 56 days apart. Regarding the study as a whole: Breadth and depth estimates from TCRs may understate total T cell responses. Participants given vaccine showed non-spike TCR breadth similar to that of placebo recipients.

Comments on this clone: Its antigen is as yet unknown.

Only in-frame clones appear in the TCRdb table, and some are missing; sequencing was by immunoSEQ multiplex PCR. The sample records roughly 400,000 clones, 92% being singletons. Treatment defined: about 20 received Ad26.COV2.S at low or high dose, single or two shots; about 5 received placebo; per-sample allocation not given. Sampling was done on day 63 after the first vaccine or placebo injection. The germline CDR1 and CDR2 sequences are LGHDT and YNNKEL (reference sequence). The CDR3 is 17 amino acids. The junction had 15 bases not matched to a gene; V was cut back by 4 bases and J by 9 bases. The sequences come from peripheral blood, collected in a trial of Ad26.COV2.S vaccine versus placebo. The chain is built from TRBV3-1 (or the pseudogene TRBV3-2) and TRBJ1-6; 7 nucleotides line up with TRBD1. The TCR was taken from a person aged 18 to 59 who received the Ad26.COV2.S COVID-19 vaccine or a placebo. In DNA form, the CDR3 reads TGTGCCAGCAGCCCAGGGGGTTCGTTAGGGGTCTCTTCACCCCTCCACTTT. Encoded protein: CASSPGGSLGVSSPLHF.